One TCR beta chain is described in this entry. This entry belongs to a study of blood T cell repertoires in COVID-19. Across the study: The study drew acute and convalescent COVID-19 samples from the United States, Italy and Spain. From T cells, B-cell-depleted T cells, or PBMCs came the material, which was cDNA or gDNA.

Original processing methods: Cell counts per sample came from amplifying reference gene primers. Only in-frame clones appear in the TCRdb table, and some are missing; sequencing was by immunoSEQ multiplex PCR. D and trimming come from the DNA, and the V and J calls and clone size come from that table. The sample carries about 220,000 clones, around 75% recorded once. Per germline, CDR1 LGHDT and CDR2 YNNKEL (reference sequence). V lost 0 bases and J lost 4, with 12 bases in between. CDR3 length equals 15 residues. J is TRBJ1-2 and V is TRBV3-1 (or the pseudogene TRBV3-2); D uncertain. What was sequenced was peripheral blood. This TCR came from a human donor in a cohort sampled during active COVID-19. CDR3 bases: TGTGCCAGCAGCCAAGACGGTATAAGCCCCTATGGCTACACCTTC. It codes for CASSQDGISPYGYTF.